These 5 T cell receptor beta chains share one sample of origin, sequenced in a study of OX40 agonist ivuxolimab in advanced cancers. Produced via immunoSEQ multiplex PCR; TCRdb's table is partial and in-frame only. The repertoire holds about 20,000 clones, with 75% to 85% as singletons. The sequencing used CD4+ or CD8+ T cells sorted from blood, collected in a trial of the OX40 agonist ivuxolimab. The receptor set was obtained from an adult with an advanced solid tumor such as melanoma, head and neck, liver or kidney cancer.

The chain uses TRBV27 and TRBJ1-5; D is undetermined. This CDR3 has 13 residues. The germline CDR1 and CDR2 sequences are MNHEY and SMNVEV (reference sequence). V was shortened by 1 base and J by 3 bases, with 4 bases between the two germline ends. The CDR3 spells CASSLYTNQPQHF. The CDR3 DNA sequence: TGTGCCAGCAGTTTATACACCAATCAGCCCCAGCATTTT.

In its sample, this clone was seen once. The CDR3 region has the DNA TGTGCCAGCAGATCCTGGGAGGGCGCCCAAAACATTCAGTACTTC. It translates to CASRSWEGAQNIQYF. The chain recombines TRBV6-5 with TRBJ2-4; 7 nucleotides agree with TRBD2. Germline trimming cut 6 bases from V and 5 bases from J; bases unmatched to any gene: 10. The germline gives CDR1 MNHEY, CDR2 SVGAGI. The CDR3 has 15 amino acids.

This clone occurred many times. The chain combines TRBV4-3 with TRBJ1-4; unclear D gene. Trimming shortened V by 0 bases and J by 7 bases, and 6 bases separated the two germline ends. The CDR3 totals 13 residues. CDR1 is LGHNA and CDR2 is YSLEER in the germline V gene. Here the CDR3 DNA reads TGCGCCAGCAGCCAAGACTTGGCTGAAAAACTGTTTTTT. It is translated as CASSQDLAEKLFF.

J is TRBJ1-4 and V is TRBV10-3; TRBD1 matches 11 bases. Trimming cost V 3 bases and J 6 bases; bases outside gene matches: 9. The germline CDR1 and CDR2 sequences are ENHRY and SYGVKD. CDR3 length equals 17 residues. This chain's CDR3 is CAISDPGQGEVYEKLFF. The CDR3 DNA is TGTGCCATCAGTGACCCGGGACAGGGGGAAGTTTATGAAAAACTGTTTTTT.

The genes are TRBV5-1 and TRBJ2-3; D is undetermined. Germline V gene lookup returns CDR1 SGHRS and CDR2 YFSETQ. Trimming took off 4 bases at V and 0 bases at J, with 9 bases between the two ends. CDR3 length equals 14 residues. CDR3 nucleotide sequence: TGCGCCAGCAGCCTCTTGGACAGCACAGATACGCAGTATTTT. Its protein product is CASSLLDSTDTQYF.